The 17 T cell receptor beta chains reported below all come from one sample, sequenced in a study of cytomegalovirus exposure and HLA in healthy donors. Profiled with immunoSEQ multiplex PCR; TCRdb holds only in-frame clones, not every one. The sample has 200,000 to 250,000 clones, roughly 84% seen once; the top ten hold over 12%. The sequenced sample consisted of PBMCs. The receptors originated from a woman in her twenties or thirties in good health and CMV-seropositive.

The CDR3 sequence: CAWRKQVNEQFF. CDR3 DNA sequence: TGTGCCTGGAGGAAGCAGGTCAATGAGCAGTTCTTC. This rearrangement joins TRBV30 to TRBJ2-1; D unclear. The CDR3 runs 12 residues. V dropped 3 bases and J dropped 6 bases, with 9 bases sitting between them. Germline V CDR1 and CDR2: GTSNPN, SVGIG (reference sequence).

The chain is built from TRBV30 and TRBJ2-7; 9 bases line up with TRBD2. Germline V gene sequence: CDR1 GTSNPN, CDR2 SVGIG (reference sequence). The CDR3 spans 15 residues. Trimming at V came to 3 bases and at J to 2 bases, leaving 8 bases not matched to a gene. Here the CDR3 reads CAWRTPIAGAYEQYF. The CDR3 region has the DNA TGTGCCTGGAGGACCCCTATAGCGGGAGCCTACGAGCAGTACTTC.

This sequence joins TRBV7-9 and TRBJ1-4, with a possible D match to TRBD1 (5 bases). Germline assignment: CDR1 SEHNR and CDR2 FQNEAQ (reference sequence). The V end lost 5 bases, the J end lost 8 bases, and 15 bases lay between the germline ends. The CDR3 is made up of 14 amino acids. Here the CDR3 DNA reads TGTGCCAGCAGCCACCCGGGGGGTTTGGAAAAACTGTTTTTT. It codes for CASSHPGGLEKLFF.

The V call is TRBV5-1, the J call TRBJ1-4; D is uncertain. Between the trimmed V and J ends, which lost 0 bases and 8 bases, there was a span of 23 bases. This CDR3 is 18 amino acids long. CDR1 and CDR2 (germline): SGHRS, YFSETQ. CDR3 residues: CASSLAVASQGPSEKLFF. The CDR3 nucleotides read TGCGCCAGCAGCTTGGCCGTCGCCTCGCAAGGTCCAAGCGAAAAACTGTTTTTT.

The chain recombines TRBV9 with TRBJ1-1; D may be TRBD1 (5 bases). Germline assignment: CDR1 SGDLS and CDR2 YYNGEE. The CDR3 has 13 amino acids. V gave up 1 base and J gave up 4 bases, with 8 bases separating them. CDR3 DNA sequence: TGTGCCAGCAGCGTATGGGGGGGCACTGAAGCTTTCTTT. This codes for CASSVWGGTEAFF.

The chain is built from TRBV6-1 and TRBJ1-2, with D perhaps TRBD1 (5 bases). V was pared by 6 bases and J by 6 bases, with 17 bases between. CDR3 length: 14 residues. The germline V gene has CDR1 MNHNS and CDR2 SASEGT. The CDR3 nucleotides read TGTGCCAGCAGCAGGGTGGGTAGGACCGATGGCTACACCTTC. This gives the protein CASSRVGRTDGYTF.

J is TRBJ2-3 and V is TRBV20-1; no clear D gene. This CDR3 comprises 8 residues. Germline V gives CDR1 DFQATT, CDR2 SNEGSKA (reference sequence). CDR3 DNA sequence: TGCAGGACAGATACGCAGTATTTT. Amino acids: CRTDTQYF.

The chain employs TRBV29-1 and TRBJ1-1; perhaps TRBD1 as D (6 bases). The CDR3 is 15 residues long. CDR1 and CDR2 from the germline V gene are SQVTM and ANQGSEA. Trimming cost V 6 bases and J 4 bases, with 21 bases left between them. In DNA form, the CDR3 reads TGCAGCGTCGATGAAACCCAGGGGCGCGGCACTGAAGCTTTCTTT. Encoded protein: CSVDETQGRGTEAFF.

Concerning this clone: It is unclear where the CDR3 begins or ends on the DNA, so no DNA is shown, and the CDR3 is as TCRdb lists it. The chain links TRBV21-1 to TRBJ1-1. TRBV21-1 is a pseudogene locus. The CDR3 length is 15 residues, termini included. CDR3 sequence reads: CASSKVGTGNTEAFF.

V and J are TRBV29-1 and TRBJ2-7; 10 nucleotides align to TRBD1. Germline CDR1 SQVTM, CDR2 ANQGSEA. CDR3 length: 14 amino acids. J lost 5 bases, V lost 6 bases, and 10 bases had no gene match. DNA of the CDR3: TGCAGCGTAGATCCGGGACAGGGGACCGACGAGCAGTACTTC. As protein: CSVDPGQGTDEQYF.

This rearrangement joins TRBV7-9 to TRBJ2-1; the D is unclear. The CDR3 is 11 residues long. Germline V gene sequence: CDR1 SEHNR, CDR2 FQNEAQ (reference sequence). Trimming pared 2 bases from V and 10 bases from J, leaving 6 bases between. DNA of the CDR3: TGTGCCAGCAGCTTAAGGGCCGAGCAGTTCTTC. Translation gives CASSLRAEQFF.

The J gene is TRBJ2-1, the V gene TRBV11-2, with TRBD2 matching over 7 bases. Germline V gene sequence: CDR1 SGHAT, CDR2 FQNNGV. The CDR3 spans 15 residues. V lost 5 bases to trimming and J lost 4 bases; unmatched junction nucleotides: 8. The CDR3 is CASSMSGTTYNEQFF. The CDR3 nucleotides read TGTGCCAGCAGCATGTCCGGGACTACTTACAATGAGCAGTTCTTC.

In its sample, this clone ranks as medium-sized (0.01 to 0.1%). The chain couples TRBV30 to TRBJ2-7; 8 nucleotides match TRBD1. This CDR3 comprises 11 residues. Per the germline V gene, CDR1 is GTSNPN and CDR2 is SVGIG (reference sequence). V shed 5 bases, J shed 6 bases, and the junction held 3 bases outside the gene matches. The CDR3 nucleotides read TGTGCCTGGGGAACAGGGGGCGAGCAGTACTTC. It translates to CAWGTGGEQYF.

The chain carries TRBV5-1 and TRBJ2-7; D unresolved. Trimming stripped 5 bases from V and 1 base from J, with 13 bases between. CDR3 length: 14 amino acids. The germline V gene has CDR1 SGHRS and CDR2 YFSETQ. The CDR3, as DNA: TGCGCCAGCAGTATTGAATTGTTGTCCTACGAGCAGTACTTC. Amino acids: CASSIELLSYEQYF.

This clone was detected only a few times. This sequence joins TRBV4-1 and TRBJ2-7; tentative D call: TRBD2 (6 bases). The CDR3 has 14 residues. Germline V gene lookup returns CDR1 MGHRA and CDR2 YSYEKL. The germline V and J ends were trimmed by 4 bases and 4 bases, with 14 bases remaining between them. CDR3 amino acids: CASSPRAGSYEQYF. In nucleotides, the CDR3 is TGCGCCAGCAGCCCCAGGGCGGGAAGTTACGAGCAGTACTTC.

This chain connects TRBV13 to TRBJ2-5; a weak D match, TRBD2 (5 bases). Deletions cut 1 base from V and 5 bases from J, with 14 bases between. CDR1 PRHDT and CDR2 FYEKMQ come from the germline V gene (reference sequence). This CDR3 comprises 15 residues. CDR3 protein: CASSLAKLVWETQYF. The CDR3, as DNA: TGTGCCAGCAGCTTAGCCAAACTAGTGTGGGAGACCCAGTACTTC.

This clone was recorded once. The chain combines TRBV7-6 with TRBJ1-1, with TRBD1 matching 7 bases. CDR1 and CDR2 from the germline V gene are SGHVS and FNYEAQ. After removal of 3 bases from V and 0 bases from J, the junction contained 4 bases not matched to a gene. The CDR3 spans 15 residues. CDR3 amino acids: CASSLGQPMNTEAFF. In DNA form, the CDR3 reads TGTGCCAGCAGCTTGGGACAGCCTATGAACACTGAAGCTTTCTTT.